The entry that follows covers one T cell receptor (beta chain) sequence. Its specificity is not known. The sample is drawn from a study of CD8+ T cells in alopecia areata. Study-wide points: Greater clonality was observed in lesional scalp samples, especially alopecia totalis/universalis, versus normal scalp. Scalp samples also yield sequences of resident alphabeta T cells from normal skin. Between patients, shared TCR sequences were less clear than in mice. This was possibly due in part to HLA diversity in the patient population.

TCR sequencing used cDNA made by reverse transcription of extracted RNA. TCRdb's table, derived via immunoSEQ multiplex PCR, lists solely in-frame clones and lacks some. The data hold around 97,000 clones, with 55% observed a single time. Researchers picked out CD4+ and CD8+ T cells from PBMCs by sorting. Looked up from germline, CDR1 is MNHEY and CDR2 is SMNVEV (reference sequence). The V end lost 0 bases, the J end lost 6 bases, and 6 bases lay between the germline ends. The CDR3 spans 13 residues. The receptor comes from a human donor in good health. This chain joins TRBV27 and TRBJ1-5; D is ambiguous. The specimen was CD4+ T cells sorted from blood. CDR3 nucleotides: TGTGCCAGCAGTTTATCCCGCCGTCAGCCCCAGCATTTT. Protein sequence: CASSLSRRQPQHF.